This T cell receptor beta chain derives from a study of cytomegalovirus exposure and HLA in healthy donors. Study-level information: Earlier work reported 95 million to 130 million unique TCR beta sequences from about 200 million T cells.

With V trimmed by 4 bases and J by 4 bases, 5 bases remained unmatched. CDR1 is SGHRS and CDR2 is YFSETQ in the germline V gene. The CDR3 totals 14 residues. Study outcomes and limitations: Data from an earlier analysis indicated that most TCR beta V segments were productive either about 87% or about 30% of the time. Later analysis associated a missense DCLRE1C variant with TCR beta V- and J-gene trimming.

Use of 60 Vbeta and 13 Jbeta primers characterized the PCR. Assay: immunoSEQ multiplex PCR; the TCRdb copy retains only in-frame clones and omits some. The table lists fewer than 110,000 clones, 82% of them singletons, with under 3.5% in the top ten. Remarks on this clone: The antigen is not known.

The TCR sequence derives from a young man in good health and CMV-seropositive. The sequenced sample was PBMCs. The chain combines TRBV5-1 with TRBJ1-3; 7 nucleotides agree with TRBD1. The CDR3 is CASSADRQGNTIYF. The CDR3 DNA follows: TGCGCCAGCAGCGCGGACAGGCAAGGAAACACCATATATTTT. Supplemented by reference TRBV5-1 and TRBJ1-3, the full variable domain reads KAGVTQTPRYLIKTRGQQVTLSCSPISGHRSVSWYQQTPGQGLQFLFEYFSETQRNKGNFPGRFSGRQFSNSRSEMNVSTLELGDSALYLCASSADRQGNTIYFGEGSWLTVV.